The 29 T cell receptor beta chains below come from one sample, sequenced in a study of memory CD4+ T cells and cytomegalovirus serostatus. Single viable CD3+CD4+CD8-CD45RO+ cells were sorted as the memory CD4+ T cells. Profiled with immunoSEQ multiplex PCR; TCRdb holds only in-frame clones, not every one. The sample yields some 64,000 clones, about 81% seen once. The sequenced material came from memory CD4+ T cells from blood. These receptors originate from an adult in good health and CMV-seronegative.

This clone was seen only a few times. V and J are TRBV18 and TRBJ1-1, with TRBD1 identical over 8 bases. Germline lookup yields CDR1 KGHSH and CDR2 LQKENI. The J segment lost 1 base and the V segment lost 4 bases, leaving 5 bases of the junction unmatched. The CDR3 sequence is 15 residues long. The DNA of the CDR3 is TGTGCCAGCTCACTGATGACAGGGGCGAACACTGAAGCTTTCTTT. Protein: CASSLMTGANTEAFF.

CDR3 nucleotide sequence: TGTGCCAGCAGTCGGGACTTCTCATACAATGAGCAGTTCTTC. Translation: CASSRDFSYNEQFF. J is TRBJ2-1 and V is TRBV11-2; the D gene is possibly TRBD2 (6 bases). The CDR3 has 14 amino acids. Per germline, CDR1 SGHAT and CDR2 FQNNGV. V was pared by 6 bases and J by 4 bases, with 13 bases between.

The chain carries TRBV18 and TRBJ2-6; no clear D. The CDR3 sequence is 16 residues long. The V gene's germline CDR1 is KGHSH and CDR2 LQKENI. Trimming stripped 2 bases from V and 0 bases from J, with 8 bases between. This CDR3 is CASSPTVASGANVLTF. CDR3 DNA sequence: TGTGCCAGCTCACCAACGGTAGCCTCTGGGGCCAACGTCCTGACTTTC.

The chain is built from TRBV28 and TRBJ1-5; unclear D gene. The CDR3 has 15 amino acids. Trimming shortened V by 5 bases and J by 4 bases, and 15 bases separated the two germline ends. The germline CDR1 and CDR2 sequences are MDHEN and SYDVKM. The CDR3 is CASSPPSAVNQPQHF. The CDR3 region has the DNA TGTGCCAGCAGTCCTCCCTCCGCCGTTAATCAGCCCCAGCATTTT.

The chain uses TRBV7-8 and TRBJ2-3, with a weak D call TRBD2 (6 bases). This CDR3 is built from 11 residues. V was pared by 6 bases and J by 10 bases, with 11 bases between. CDR1 and CDR2 from the germline V gene are SGHVS and FQNEAQ. CDR3 residues: CASSQASAQYF. CDR3 bases: TGTGCCAGCAGTCAGGCTAGCGCGCAGTATTTT.

J is TRBJ1-2 and V is TRBV6-1, with D possibly being TRBD1 (6 bases). V was shortened by 6 bases and J by 4 bases, with 15 bases between the two germline ends. Germline loops: CDR1 MNHNS, CDR2 SASEGT. The CDR3 covers 14 residues. The CDR3 protein is CASRDTQGPYGYTF. The CDR3 nucleotides read TGTGCCAGCAGAGACACACAGGGCCCCTATGGCTACACCTTC.

This clone was recorded once. The genes are TRBV2 and TRBJ1-5, with 8 bases lining up with TRBD1. The junction had 7 bases not matched to a gene; V was cut back by 5 bases and J by 4 bases. CDR1 and CDR2 from the germline V gene are SNHLY and FYNNEI. This CDR3 is built from 15 residues. The CDR3 bases are TGTGCCAGCAGTCCTGATCGACAGGGGAATCAGCCCCAGCATTTT. This sequence encodes CASSPDRQGNQPQHF.

The genes are TRBV6-6 and TRBJ1-2; TRBD1 is a possible D gene (6 bases). This CDR3 comprises 14 residues. Germline CDR1 is MNHNY and CDR2 is SVGAGI (reference sequence). Trimming shortened V by 1 base and J by 6 bases, and 12 bases separated the two germline ends. The CDR3 loop is CASSYLGGGDGYTF. The DNA for the CDR3 is TGTGCCAGCAGTTACTTGGGGGGCGGGGATGGCTACACCTTC.

This clone was detected once. V and J are TRBV10-3 and TRBJ1-5; 11 positions match TRBD1. Unmatched junction bases numbered 14, after V lost 11 bases and J lost 5 bases. CDR1 is ENHRY, CDR2 SYGVKD, per germline. This CDR3 comprises 16 residues. CDR3 nucleotides: TGTGCCTCGACCGGGACAGGGGGGGGGCTCGATCAGCCCCAGCATTTT. Its translation is CASTGTGGGLDQPQHF.

This chain joins TRBV11-2 and TRBJ1-4, with D perhaps matching TRBD1 (6 bases). This CDR3 comprises 14 residues. CDR1 is SGHAT, CDR2 FQNNGV, per germline. Trimming pared 5 bases from V and 11 bases from J, leaving 18 bases between. The CDR3 region has the DNA TGTGCCAGCAGCCGGGGCCAGGGGCCCCTTAAACTGTTTTTT. This gives the protein CASSRGQGPLKLFF.

V usage is TRBV11-2 and J usage is TRBJ2-5; perhaps TRBD2 as D (5 bases). Trimming left V 0 bases short and J 5 bases short, with 13 bases between. The V gene's germline CDR1 is SGHAT and CDR2 FQNNGV. This CDR3 is built from 15 residues. CDR3 DNA sequence: TGTGCCAGCAGCTTAGATCGTGGCGGCGGGGAGACCCAGTACTTC. Protein product: CASSLDRGGGETQYF.

V is TRBV7-8 and J is TRBJ2-2, with 7 bases identical to TRBD2. Unmatched junction bases numbered 6, after V lost 4 bases and J lost 4 bases. The V gene's germline CDR1 is SGHVS and CDR2 FQNEAQ. CDR3 length: 15 residues. This CDR3 is CASSSTRGVTGELFF. The DNA of the CDR3 is TGTGCCAGCAGCTCGACACGGGGGGTCACCGGGGAGCTGTTTTTT.

The chain couples TRBV19 to TRBJ2-1; D is perhaps TRBD2 (6 bases). Between the trimmed V and J ends, which lost 6 bases and 0 bases, there was a span of 12 bases. The CDR3 extends over 15 amino acids. The germline V gene has CDR1 LNHDA and CDR2 SQIVND (reference sequence). CDR3 in amino acids: CASSKLASSYNEQFF. CDR3 sequence (DNA): TGTGCCAGTAGCAAACTAGCCAGCTCCTACAATGAGCAGTTCTTC.

In its sample, this clone was seen once. The chain carries TRBV5-4 and TRBJ2-7, with 13 bases that match TRBD2. J gave up 3 bases and V 0 bases, and 3 bases lay outside the gene matches. The CDR3 has 16 residues. Germline CDR1 is SGHNT and CDR2 is YYREEE (reference sequence). The CDR3 is CASSLGGLAGLYEQYF. As DNA, the CDR3 is TGTGCCAGCAGCTTGGGGGGACTAGCGGGACTCTACGAGCAGTACTTC.

The J gene is TRBJ2-4, the V gene TRBV4-2; D uncertain. CDR1 is LGHNA and CDR2 is YNFKEQ in the germline V gene. The CDR3 sequence is 16 residues long. V lost 0 bases to trimming and J lost 0 bases, with 9 bases between them. CDR3 region: CASSQDGELAKNIQYF. CDR3 nucleotide sequence: TGTGCCAGCAGCCAAGATGGAGAGCTAGCCAAAAACATTCAGTACTTC.

This clone was picked up one time. This sequence joins TRBV5-6 and TRBJ2-7; TRBD1 agrees at 9 bases. The CDR3 sequence is 15 residues long. The germline gives CDR1 SGHDT, CDR2 YYEEEE. The junction had 4 bases not matched to a gene; V was cut back by 0 bases and J by 3 bases. The DNA for the CDR3 is TGTGCCAGCAGCTTGGACGGGACAGGGCTCTACGAGCAGTACTTC. This encodes CASSLDGTGLYEQYF.

J is TRBJ2-7 and V is TRBV6-1; 7 bases map to TRBD1. The CDR3 is 13 residues long. Losses at the gene ends were 6 bases for V and 2 bases for J; bases not matched to a gene: 4. The V gene's germline CDR1 is MNHNS and CDR2 SASEGT. The CDR3 DNA reads TGTGCCAGCAGCGGACAGGCTGCCTACGAGCAGTACTTC. This translates into CASSGQAAYEQYF.

The rearrangement uses TRBV5-8 and TRBJ2-3; D not certain. The CDR3 runs to 14 residues. The germline gives CDR1 SGHTS, CDR2 YDEGEE. V lost 4 bases and J lost 4, with 13 bases in between. The chain's CDR3 is CASSLNFMADTQYF. CDR3 nucleotide sequence: TGTGCCAGCAGCCTAAACTTCATGGCAGATACGCAGTATTTT.

In this sample, this clone turned up once. The chain couples TRBV6-1 to TRBJ1-2; D is unresolved. Germline V gene sequence: CDR1 MNHNS, CDR2 SASEGT. The CDR3 length is 12 residues. With 3 bases removed from V and 4 bases from J, the gap between germline ends came to 6 bases. CDR3 DNA sequence: TGTGCCAGCAGTGACAGCCTCTATGGCTACACCTTC. Encoded protein: CASSDSLYGYTF.

This chain uses TRBV7-7 with TRBJ2-1; D not resolved. Between the trimmed V and J ends, which lost 1 base and 2 bases, there was a span of 9 bases. The CDR3 consists of 15 residues. From germline, CDR1 is SSHAT and CDR2 FNYEAQ (reference sequence). The CDR3 bases are TGTGCCAGCAGCTTAGGCCAGGCAGCCTACAATGAGCAGTTCTTC. The encoded protein is CASSLGQAAYNEQFF.

The chain employs TRBV11-2 and TRBJ1-3; 8 bases line up with TRBD1. This CDR3 is 17 amino acids long. CDR1 and CDR2 (germline): SGHAT, FQNNGV. The trim removed 5 bases at V and 2 bases at J, leaving 11 bases unmatched. CDR3 DNA sequence: TGTGCCAGCAGCGTAACGACAGGGGTCAGGGCTGGAAACACCATATATTTT. Encoded protein: CASSVTTGVRAGNTIYF.

The rearrangement links TRBV15 to TRBJ1-5; D unclear. From germline, CDR1 is LNHNV and CDR2 YYDKDF (reference sequence). Trimming removed 5 bases at V and 11 bases at J, with 22 bases between. The CDR3 loop spans 15 amino acids. As DNA, the CDR3 is TGTGCCACCAGCCCCCGGAACGTCGCAATCAAGGCCCAGCATTTT. Translation gives CATSPRNVAIKAQHF.

This clone was observed a few times. V usage is TRBV30 and J usage is TRBJ1-6; D ambiguous. Deletions cut 0 bases from V and 8 bases from J, with 17 bases between. The germline V gene encodes CDR1 GTSNPN and CDR2 SVGIG (reference sequence). CDR3 size: 16 residues. The CDR3 spells CAWSVPLGRRHSPLHF. Written as DNA, the CDR3 is TGTGCCTGGAGTGTACCCCTCGGGAGGCGGCATTCACCCCTCCACTTT.

This clone is a singleton in its sample. The chain uses TRBV11-2 and TRBJ2-1; TRBD2 agrees at 7 bases. Germline-derived CDR1 and CDR2 are SGHAT and FQNNGV. Trimming took 1 base from V and 6 from J; bases not matched to a gene: 6. The length of the CDR3 is 15 residues. This CDR3 reads CASSLGPLAINEQFF. In nucleotides, the CDR3 is TGTGCCAGCAGCTTAGGGCCACTAGCGATCAATGAGCAGTTCTTC. Full variable domain (outside the CDR3, taken from reference TRBV11-2 and TRBJ2-1): EAGVAQSPRYKIIEKRQSVAFWCNPISGHATLYWYQQILGQGPKLLIQFQNNGVVDDSQLPKDRFSAERLKGVDSTLKIQPAKLEDSAVYLCASSLGPLAINEQFFGPGTRLTVL.

The chain combines TRBV7-2 with TRBJ2-5, with 10 bases matching TRBD2. V shed 3 bases, J shed 3 bases, and the junction held 10 bases outside the gene matches. Germline V gene data show CDR1 as SGHTA and CDR2 as FQGNSA. CDR3 length equals 17 residues. The CDR3 nucleotides read TGTGCCAGCAGCTTGAGGGCTAGCGGGGGCAGGAAAGAGACCCAGTACTTC. It encodes CASSLRASGGRKETQYF.

The genes are TRBV18 and TRBJ2-1, with TRBD2 matching over 9 bases. Unmatched junction bases numbered 6, after V lost 2 bases and J lost 7 bases. Germline V lookup: CDR1 KGHSH, CDR2 LQKENI. CDR3 length equals 15 residues. For the CDR3, the DNA is TGTGCCAGCTCACCAGGCAGCGGGAGGTCAAATGAGCAGTTCTTC. This translates into CASSPGSGRSNEQFF. The full variable domain, in which reference TRBV18 and TRBJ2-1 provide the parts outside the CDR3, is NAGVMQNPRHLVRRRGQEARLRCSPMKGHSHVYWYRQLPEEGLKFMVYLQKENIIDESGMPKERFSAEFPKEGPSILRIQQVVRGDSAAYFCASSPGSGRSNEQFFGPGTRLTVL.

V gene TRBV19 combines with J gene TRBJ2-2, with 8 bases lining up with TRBD2. The CDR3 spans 15 residues. V trimming: 7 bases; J trimming: 6 bases; junction bases outside the gene matches: 10. Germline CDR1 reads LNHDA; CDR2 reads SQIVND (reference sequence). The CDR3 spells CASNSGLAGPGELFF. CDR3 coding DNA: TGTGCCAGTAACTCTGGACTAGCCGGCCCCGGGGAGCTGTTTTTT.

DNA of the CDR3: TGCGCCAGCAGCTTGAACACCCAAATCACCGGGGAGCTGTTTTTT. As protein: CASSLNTQITGELFF. V gene TRBV5-1 combines with J gene TRBJ2-2; D unclear. The CDR3 covers 15 residues. Deletions cut 1 base from V and 4 bases from J, with 11 bases between. Germline CDR1 SGHRS, CDR2 YFSETQ.

The rearrangement links TRBV2 to TRBJ2-7; 8 bases align to TRBD2. J lost 6 bases, V lost 7 bases, and 17 bases had no gene match. CDR3 length equals 16 residues. Per the germline V gene, CDR1 is SNHLY and CDR2 is FYNNEI. The CDR3 protein is CASTKSIRREVGEQYF. DNA of the CDR3: TGTGCCAGCACCAAGTCGATTCGGCGGGAGGTAGGCGAGCAGTACTTC.